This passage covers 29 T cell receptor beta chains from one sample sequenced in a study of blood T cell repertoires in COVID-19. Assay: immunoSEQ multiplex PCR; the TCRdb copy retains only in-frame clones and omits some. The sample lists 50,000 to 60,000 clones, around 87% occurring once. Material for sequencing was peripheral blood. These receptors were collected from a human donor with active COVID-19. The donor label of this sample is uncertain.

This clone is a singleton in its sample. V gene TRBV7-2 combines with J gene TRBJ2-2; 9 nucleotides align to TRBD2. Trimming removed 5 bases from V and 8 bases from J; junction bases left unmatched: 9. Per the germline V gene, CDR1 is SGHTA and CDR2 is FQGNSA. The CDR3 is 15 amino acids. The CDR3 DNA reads TGTGCCAGCAGCCAAGCCAGCGGGAGGCTGGGGGAGCTGTTTTTT. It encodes CASSQASGRLGELFF.

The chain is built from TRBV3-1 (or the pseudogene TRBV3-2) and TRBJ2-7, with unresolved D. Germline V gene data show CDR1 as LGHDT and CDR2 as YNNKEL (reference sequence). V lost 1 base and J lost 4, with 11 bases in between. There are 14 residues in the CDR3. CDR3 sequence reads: CASSQVPLSYEQYF. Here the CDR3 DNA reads TGTGCCAGCAGCCAAGTCCCCTTATCGTACGAGCAGTACTTC.

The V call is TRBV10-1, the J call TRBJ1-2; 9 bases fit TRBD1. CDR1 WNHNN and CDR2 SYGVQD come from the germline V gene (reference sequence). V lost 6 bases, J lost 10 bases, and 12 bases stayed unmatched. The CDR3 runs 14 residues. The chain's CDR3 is CASSQPTGGRNYTF. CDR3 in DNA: TGCGCCAGCAGCCAACCGACAGGGGGAAGGAACTACACCTTC.

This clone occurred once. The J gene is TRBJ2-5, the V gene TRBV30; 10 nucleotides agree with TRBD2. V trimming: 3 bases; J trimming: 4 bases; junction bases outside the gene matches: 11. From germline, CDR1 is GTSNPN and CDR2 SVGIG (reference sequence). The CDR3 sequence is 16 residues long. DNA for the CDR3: TGTGCCTGGAGCACTAGCGGGGAGGGGATCGGAGAGACCCAGTACTTC. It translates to CAWSTSGEGIGETQYF.

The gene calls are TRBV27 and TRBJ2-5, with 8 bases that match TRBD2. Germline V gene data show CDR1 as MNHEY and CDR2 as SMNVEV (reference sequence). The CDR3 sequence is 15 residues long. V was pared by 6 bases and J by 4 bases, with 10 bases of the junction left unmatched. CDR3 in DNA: TGTGCCAGCAGATCAAGCGGGAGTTGGGGAGAGACCCAGTACTTC. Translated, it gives CASRSSGSWGETQYF.

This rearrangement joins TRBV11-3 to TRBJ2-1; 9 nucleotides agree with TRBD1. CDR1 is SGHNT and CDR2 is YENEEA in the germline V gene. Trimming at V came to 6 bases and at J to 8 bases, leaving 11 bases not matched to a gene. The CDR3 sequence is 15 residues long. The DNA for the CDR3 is TGTGCCAGCAGTTCCGACAGGGGGTTTTTCGATGAGCAGTTCTTC. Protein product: CASSSDRGFFDEQFF.

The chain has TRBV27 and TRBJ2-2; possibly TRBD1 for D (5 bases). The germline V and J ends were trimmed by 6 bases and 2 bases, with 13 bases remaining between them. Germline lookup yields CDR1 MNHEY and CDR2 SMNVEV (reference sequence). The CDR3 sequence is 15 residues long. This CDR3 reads CASSTWTPNTGELFF. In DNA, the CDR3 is TGTGCCAGCAGCACCTGGACACCAAACACCGGGGAGCTGTTTTTT.

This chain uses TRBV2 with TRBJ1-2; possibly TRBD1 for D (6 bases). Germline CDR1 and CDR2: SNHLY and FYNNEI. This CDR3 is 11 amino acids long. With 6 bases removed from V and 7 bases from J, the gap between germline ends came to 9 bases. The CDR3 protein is CASRGTLGYTF. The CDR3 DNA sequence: TGTGCCAGCAGGGGGACACTTGGCTACACCTTC.

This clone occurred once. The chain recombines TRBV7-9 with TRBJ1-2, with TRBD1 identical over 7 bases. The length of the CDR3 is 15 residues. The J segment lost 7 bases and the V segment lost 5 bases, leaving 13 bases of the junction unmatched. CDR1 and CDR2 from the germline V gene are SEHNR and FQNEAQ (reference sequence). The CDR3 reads CASSLLGQSPGGYTF. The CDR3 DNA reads TGTGCCAGCAGCCTACTGGGACAGTCTCCGGGTGGCTACACCTTC.

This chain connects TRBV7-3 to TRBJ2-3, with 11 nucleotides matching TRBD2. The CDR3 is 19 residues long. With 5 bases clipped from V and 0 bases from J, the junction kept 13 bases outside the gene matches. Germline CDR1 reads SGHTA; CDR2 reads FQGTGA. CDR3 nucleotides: TGTGCCAGCAGCCCCCGGGGGAAGCGACTAGCGGGGAGCACAGATACGCAGTATTTT. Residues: CASSPRGKRLAGSTDTQYF.

CDR3 in amino acids: CASSLPRFASGYQETQYF. The CDR3 DNA sequence: TGTGCCAGCAGCTTACCCAGGTTTGCTAGCGGCTACCAAGAGACCCAGTACTTC. The J gene is TRBJ2-5, the V gene TRBV11-3, with 7 bases identical to TRBD2. Germline loops: CDR1 SGHNT, CDR2 YENEEA. The CDR3 has 18 amino acids. Unmatched junction bases numbered 12, after V lost 2 bases and J lost 0 bases.

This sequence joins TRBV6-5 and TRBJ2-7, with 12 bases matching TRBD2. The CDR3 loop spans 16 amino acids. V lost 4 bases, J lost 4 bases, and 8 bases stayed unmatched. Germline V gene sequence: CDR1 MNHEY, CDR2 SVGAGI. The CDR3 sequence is CASSSATSGRRYEQYF. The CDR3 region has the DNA TGTGCCAGCAGTTCCGCCACTAGCGGGAGGCGGTACGAGCAGTACTTC.

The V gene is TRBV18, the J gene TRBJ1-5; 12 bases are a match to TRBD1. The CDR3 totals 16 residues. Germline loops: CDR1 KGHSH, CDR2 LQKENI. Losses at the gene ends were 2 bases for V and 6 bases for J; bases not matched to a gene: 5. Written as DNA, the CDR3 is TGTGCCAGCTCACCAACCGGGACAGGGGGCGGTCAGCCCCAGCATTTT. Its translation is CASSPTGTGGGQPQHF. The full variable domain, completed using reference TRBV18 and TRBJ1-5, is NAGVMQNPRHLVRRRGQEARLRCSPMKGHSHVYWYRQLPEEGLKFMVYLQKENIIDESGMPKERFSAEFPKEGPSILRIQQVVRGDSAAYFCASSPTGTGGGQPQHFGDGTRLSIL.

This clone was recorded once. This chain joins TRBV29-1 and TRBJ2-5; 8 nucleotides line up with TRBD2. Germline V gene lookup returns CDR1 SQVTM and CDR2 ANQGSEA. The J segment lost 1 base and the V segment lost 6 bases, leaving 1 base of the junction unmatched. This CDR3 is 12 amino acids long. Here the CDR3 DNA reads TGCAGCGTCACTAGCGGCCAAGAGACCCAGTACTTC. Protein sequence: CSVTSGQETQYF.

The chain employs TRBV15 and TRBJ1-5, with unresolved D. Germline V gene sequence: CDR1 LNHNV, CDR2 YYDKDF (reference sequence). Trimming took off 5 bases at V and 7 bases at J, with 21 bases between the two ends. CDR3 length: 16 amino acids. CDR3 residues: CATSRPDGKRGQPQHF. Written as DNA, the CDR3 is TGTGCCACCAGCCGACCGGACGGTAAACGGGGACAGCCCCAGCATTTT.

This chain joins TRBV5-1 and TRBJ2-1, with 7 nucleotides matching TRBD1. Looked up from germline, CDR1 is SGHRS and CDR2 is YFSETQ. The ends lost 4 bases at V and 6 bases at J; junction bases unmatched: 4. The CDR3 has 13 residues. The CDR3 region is CASSGGQSNEQFF. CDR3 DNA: TGCGCCAGCAGCGGGGGACAGAGCAATGAGCAGTTCTTC.

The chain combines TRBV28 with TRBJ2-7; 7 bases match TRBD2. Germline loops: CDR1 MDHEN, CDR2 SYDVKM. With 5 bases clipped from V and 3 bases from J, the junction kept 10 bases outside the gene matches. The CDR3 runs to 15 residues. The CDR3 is CASSPSGEGRYEQYF. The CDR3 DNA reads TGTGCCAGCAGTCCCTCCGGGGAGGGCCGCTACGAGCAGTACTTC.

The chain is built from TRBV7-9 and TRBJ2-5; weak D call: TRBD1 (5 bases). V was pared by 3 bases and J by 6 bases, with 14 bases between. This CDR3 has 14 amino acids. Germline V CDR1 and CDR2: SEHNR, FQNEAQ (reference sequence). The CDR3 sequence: CASSLTGGAKTQYF. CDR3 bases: TGTGCCAGCAGCTTGACGGGTGGGGCGAAGACCCAGTACTTC.

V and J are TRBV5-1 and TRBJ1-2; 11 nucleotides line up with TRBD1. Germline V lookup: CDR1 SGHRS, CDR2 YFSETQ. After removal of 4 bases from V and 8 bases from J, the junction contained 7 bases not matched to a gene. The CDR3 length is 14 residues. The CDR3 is CASSPGQGAEGYTF. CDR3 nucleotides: TGCGCCAGCAGCCCCGGACAGGGGGCGGAAGGCTACACCTTC.

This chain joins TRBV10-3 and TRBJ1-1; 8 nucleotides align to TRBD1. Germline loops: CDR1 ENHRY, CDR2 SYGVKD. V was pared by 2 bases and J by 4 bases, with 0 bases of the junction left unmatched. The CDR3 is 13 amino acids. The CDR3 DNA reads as TGTGCCATCAGTGAGACAGGGGGCACTGAAGCTTTCTTT. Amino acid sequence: CAISETGGTEAFF.

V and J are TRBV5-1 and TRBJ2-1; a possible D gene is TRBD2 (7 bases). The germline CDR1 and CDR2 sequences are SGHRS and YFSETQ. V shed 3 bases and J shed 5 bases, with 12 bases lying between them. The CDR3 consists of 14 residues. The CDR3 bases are TGCGCCAGCAGCTCCGGGGGGCTAGACAATGAGCAGTTCTTC. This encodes CASSSGGLDNEQFF.

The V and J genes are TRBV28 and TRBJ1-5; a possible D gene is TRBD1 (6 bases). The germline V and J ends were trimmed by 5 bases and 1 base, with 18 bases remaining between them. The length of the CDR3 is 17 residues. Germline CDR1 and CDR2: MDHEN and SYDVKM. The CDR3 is CASSPPHRVRSNQPQHF. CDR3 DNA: TGTGCCAGCAGTCCACCCCACAGGGTTAGGAGCAATCAGCCCCAGCATTTT.

The CDR3 nucleotides are TGCGCCAGCAGCTCCAGGGGGTGGACTGAAGCTTTCTTT. It yields the protein CASSSRGWTEAFF. This sequence joins TRBV4-1 and TRBJ1-1; TRBD1 matches 7 bases. Trimming cost V 5 bases and J 5 bases; bases outside gene matches: 5. Germline V lookup: CDR1 MGHRA, CDR2 YSYEKL. There are 13 residues in the CDR3.

The CDR3 protein is CAIGTSGGAGTTGELFF. The CDR3 DNA sequence: TGTGCCATCGGGACTAGCGGGGGGGCCGGGACCACCGGGGAGCTGTTTTTT. The gene calls are TRBV3-1 (or the pseudogene TRBV3-2) and TRBJ2-2, with 16 bases that match TRBD2. Germline values: CDR1 LGHDT, CDR2 YNNKEL (reference sequence). Unmatched junction bases numbered 9, after V lost 10 bases and J lost 4 bases. The CDR3 contains 17 residues.

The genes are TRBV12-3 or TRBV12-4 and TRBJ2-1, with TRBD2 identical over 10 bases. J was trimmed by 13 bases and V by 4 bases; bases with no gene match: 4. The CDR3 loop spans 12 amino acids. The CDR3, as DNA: TGTGCCAGCAGTTCCGGACTAGCGGATCAGTTCTTC. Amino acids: CASSSGLADQFF.

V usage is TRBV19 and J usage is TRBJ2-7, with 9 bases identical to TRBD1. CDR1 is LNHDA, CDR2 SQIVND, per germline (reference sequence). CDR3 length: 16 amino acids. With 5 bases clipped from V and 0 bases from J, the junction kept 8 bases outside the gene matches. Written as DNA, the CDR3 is TGTGCCAGTAGTCGGCGGGACAGGGCTAGCTCCTACGAGCAGTACTTC. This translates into CASSRRDRASSYEQYF.

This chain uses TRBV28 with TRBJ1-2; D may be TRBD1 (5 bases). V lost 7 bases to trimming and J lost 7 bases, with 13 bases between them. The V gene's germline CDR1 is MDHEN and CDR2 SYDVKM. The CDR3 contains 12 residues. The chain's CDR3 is CASTTSRGGYTF. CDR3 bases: TGTGCCAGCACCACCTCAAGGGGTGGCTACACCTTC.

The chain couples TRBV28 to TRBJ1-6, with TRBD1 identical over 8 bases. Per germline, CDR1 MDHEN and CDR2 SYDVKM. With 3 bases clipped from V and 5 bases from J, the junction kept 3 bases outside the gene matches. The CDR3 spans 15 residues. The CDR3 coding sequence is TGTGCCAGCAGTTTTCAGGGGGCCGATAATTCACCCCTCCACTTT. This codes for CASSFQGADNSPLHF. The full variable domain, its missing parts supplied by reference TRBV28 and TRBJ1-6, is DVKVTQSSRYLVKRTGEKVFLECVQDMDHENMFWYRQDPGLGLRLIYFSYDVKMKEKGDIPEGYSVSREKKERFSLILESASTNQTSMYLCASSFQGADNSPLHFGNGTRLTVT.

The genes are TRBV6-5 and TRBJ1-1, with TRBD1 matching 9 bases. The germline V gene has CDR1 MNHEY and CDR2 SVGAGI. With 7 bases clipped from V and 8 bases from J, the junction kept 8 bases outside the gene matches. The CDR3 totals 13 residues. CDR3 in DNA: TGTGCCAGCACTTCCCCAGACAGGGGGGAAGCTTTCTTT. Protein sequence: CASTSPDRGEAFF.